One sample yielded the 12 T cell receptor beta chains listed below, sequenced in a study of shared clonotypes between healthy human individuals. Assay used: immunoSEQ multiplex PCR; TCRdb lists only in-frame clones, some missing. The sample lists about 560,000 clones; around 81% were seen once. Sample: PBMCs. These receptor sequences come from a woman aged 35 to 49 in good health. Some clones in this sample may be carry-over from other donors' samples.

This rearrangement joins TRBV5-1 to TRBJ2-2, with D maybe TRBD1 (6 bases). The CDR3 contains 15 residues. V dropped 0 bases and J dropped 4 bases, with 10 bases sitting between them. CDR1 SGHRS and CDR2 YFSETQ come from the germline V gene. The CDR3 DNA reads as TGCGCCAGCAGCTTGGCAGGGGCGGTCACCGGGGAGCTGTTTTTT. The encoded protein is CASSLAGAVTGELFF.

This chain joins TRBV4-2 and TRBJ2-1; D is perhaps TRBD2 (5 bases). Trimming removed 1 base at V and 3 bases at J, with 19 bases between. The CDR3 has 18 residues. The germline CDR1 and CDR2 sequences are LGHNA and YNFKEQ. The DNA for the CDR3 is TGTGCCAGCAGCCAAGCGTCCCGGGATGGAGCTGGCTACAATGAGCAGTTCTTC. Translating it yields CASSQASRDGAGYNEQFF.

DNA of the CDR3: TGTGCCAGCAGCACCGGGACTAGCGGGGGGTACAATGAGCAGTTCTTC. It codes for CASSTGTSGGYNEQFF. The chain couples TRBV5-5 to TRBJ2-1; 15 positions match TRBD2. V shed 4 bases, J shed 4 bases, and the junction held 3 bases outside the gene matches. In germline, CDR1 is SGHKS, CDR2 YYEKEE (reference sequence). The CDR3 length is 16 residues. The whole variable domain, filled in from reference TRBV5-5 and TRBJ2-1, reads DAGVTQSPTHLIKTRGQQVTLRCSPISGHKSVSWYQQVLGQGPQFIFQYYEKEERGRGNFPDRFSARQFPNYSSELNVNALLLGDSALYLCASSTGTSGGYNEQFFGPGTRLTVL.

The chain couples TRBV2 to TRBJ2-5, with D tentatively TRBD1 or TRBD2 (6 bases each). The V end was cut by 4 bases, the J end by 5 bases, with 14 bases between. Germline CDR1 and CDR2: SNHLY and FYNNEI. The CDR3 extends over 14 amino acids. The DNA for the CDR3 is TGTGCCAGCAGTGGACATAGGAGGGGGGAGACCCAGTACTTC. Translated, it gives CASSGHRRGETQYF.

Comments on this clone: Other DNA sequences in this specimen translate into the identical CDR3. The chain is built from TRBV7-8 and TRBJ2-2; D not resolved. Germline lookup yields CDR1 SGHVS and CDR2 FQNEAQ. The length of the CDR3 is 13 residues. Between the trimmed V and J ends, which lost 3 bases and 2 bases, there was a span of 4 bases. This CDR3 is CASSFGNTGELFF. CDR3 DNA: TGTGCCAGCAGCTTTGGTAACACCGGGGAGCTGTTTTTT.

This chain links TRBV7-2 with TRBJ1-5, with 7 positions matching TRBD1. The CDR3 is made up of 14 amino acids. The germline V gene has CDR1 SGHTA and CDR2 FQGNSA. V shed 3 bases and J 7 bases; nucleotides not matched to a gene: 6. The CDR3 loop reads CASSLTGMGQPQHF. In nucleotides, the CDR3 is TGTGCCAGCAGCTTGACAGGGATGGGGCAGCCCCAGCATTTT.

The CDR3 loop is CAWSAIAFNTGELFF. Here the CDR3 DNA reads TGTGCCTGGAGCGCAATAGCCTTTAACACCGGGGAGCTGTTTTTT. The V and J genes are TRBV30 and TRBJ2-2; D is unclear. Germline CDR1 is GTSNPN and CDR2 is SVGIG (reference sequence). V lost 3 bases and J lost 2, with 13 bases in between. The CDR3 sequence is 15 residues long.

DNA for the CDR3: TGCGCCAGCAGCTGGGACAGTGTTAAAGATGAGCAGTTCTTC. Amino acid sequence: CASSWDSVKDEQFF. This chain joins TRBV5-1 and TRBJ2-1; 7 bases line up with TRBD1. The V segment lost 3 bases and the J segment 8 bases; nucleotides outside the gene matches: 8. CDR3 size: 14 residues. Looked up from germline, CDR1 is SGHRS and CDR2 is YFSETQ.

This chain connects TRBV28 to TRBJ2-7, with 12 bases matching TRBD2. The length of the CDR3 is 14 residues. Trimming removed 7 bases from V and 2 bases from J; junction bases left unmatched: 3. The germline V gene encodes CDR1 MDHEN and CDR2 SYDVKM. The CDR3: CASTRTSGAYEQYF. In DNA, the CDR3 is TGTGCCAGCACTAGGACTAGCGGGGCCTACGAGCAGTACTTC.

The V and J genes are TRBV13 and TRBJ2-2; 9 bases map to TRBD2. V lost 6 bases, J lost 1 base, and 6 bases stayed unmatched. The CDR3 extends over 16 amino acids. Germline CDR1 PRHDT, CDR2 FYEKMQ (reference sequence). CDR3: CASSPLAGRNTGELFF. The CDR3 DNA sequence: TGTGCCAGCAGTCCCCTAGCGGGGAGGAACACCGGGGAGCTGTTTTTT.

This chain links TRBV28 with TRBJ1-3; D not certain. Germline lookup yields CDR1 MDHEN and CDR2 SYDVKM. This CDR3 contains 15 residues. Trimming shortened V by 5 bases and J by 1 base, and 12 bases separated the two germline ends. The CDR3, as DNA: TGTGCCAGCAGTGAACACCTGGGATCTGGAAACACCATATATTTT. Its translation: CASSEHLGSGNTIYF.

The chain couples TRBV2 to TRBJ2-2; D is unclear. V was pared by 4 bases and J by 4 bases, with 7 bases between. CDR3 size: 13 residues. CDR1 is SNHLY and CDR2 is FYNNEI in the germline V gene. CDR3 nucleotides: TGTGCCAGCAGTGCAGCTACCACCGGGGAGCTGTTTTTT. This encodes CASSAATTGELFF.